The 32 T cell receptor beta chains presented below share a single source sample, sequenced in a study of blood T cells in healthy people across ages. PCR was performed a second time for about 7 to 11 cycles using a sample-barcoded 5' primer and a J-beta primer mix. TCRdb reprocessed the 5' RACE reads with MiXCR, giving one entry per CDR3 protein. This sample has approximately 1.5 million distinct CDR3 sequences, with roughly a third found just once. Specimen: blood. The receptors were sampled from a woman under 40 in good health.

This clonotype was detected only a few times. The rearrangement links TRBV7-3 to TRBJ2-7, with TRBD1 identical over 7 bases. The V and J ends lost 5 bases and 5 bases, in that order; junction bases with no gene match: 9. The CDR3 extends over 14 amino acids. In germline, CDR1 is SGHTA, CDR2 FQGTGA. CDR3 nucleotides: TGTGCCAGCAGCCCCCAGGGGGTGCCCAACGAGCAGTACTTC. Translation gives CASSPQGVPNEQYF.

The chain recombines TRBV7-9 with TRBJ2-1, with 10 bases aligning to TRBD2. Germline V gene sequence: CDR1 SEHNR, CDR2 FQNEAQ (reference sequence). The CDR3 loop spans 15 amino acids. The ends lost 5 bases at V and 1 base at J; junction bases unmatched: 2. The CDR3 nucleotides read TGTGCCAGCAGCCATAGCGGGAGGTCCTACAATGAGCAGTTCTTC. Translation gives CASSHSGRSYNEQFF.

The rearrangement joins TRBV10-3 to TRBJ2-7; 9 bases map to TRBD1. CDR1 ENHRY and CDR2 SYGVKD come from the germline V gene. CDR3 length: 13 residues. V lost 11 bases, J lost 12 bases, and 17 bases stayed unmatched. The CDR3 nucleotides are TGTGCCGTCCGGGACAGGGCGGAAGAGACCCGGTACTTC. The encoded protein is CAVRDRAEETRYF.

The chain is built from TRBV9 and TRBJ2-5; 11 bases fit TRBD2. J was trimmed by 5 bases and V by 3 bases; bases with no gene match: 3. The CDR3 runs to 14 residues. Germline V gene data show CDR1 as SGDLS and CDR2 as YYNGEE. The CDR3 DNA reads TGTGCCAGCAGCGAAACTAGCGGGAGTGAGACCCAGTACTTC. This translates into CASSETSGSETQYF.

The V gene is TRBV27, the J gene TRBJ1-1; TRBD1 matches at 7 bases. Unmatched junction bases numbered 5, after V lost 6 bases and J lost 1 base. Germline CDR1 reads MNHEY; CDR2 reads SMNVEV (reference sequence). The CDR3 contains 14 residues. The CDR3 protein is CASRTQGTNTEAFF. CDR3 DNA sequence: TGTGCCAGCAGGACACAGGGGACGAACACTGAAGCTTTCTTT.

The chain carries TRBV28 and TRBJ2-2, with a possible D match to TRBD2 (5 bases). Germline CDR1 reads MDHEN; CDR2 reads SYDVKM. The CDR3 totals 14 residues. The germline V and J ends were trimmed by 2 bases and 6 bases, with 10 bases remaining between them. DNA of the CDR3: TGTGCCAGCAGTTTACCGACTATCGCCGGGGAGCTGTTTTTT. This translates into CASSLPTIAGELFF. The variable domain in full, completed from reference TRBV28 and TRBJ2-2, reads DVKVTQSSRYLVKRTGEKVFLECVQDMDHENMFWYRQDPGLGLRLIYFSYDVKMKEKGDIPEGYSVSREKKERFSLILESASTNQTSMYLCASSLPTIAGELFFGEGSRLTVL.

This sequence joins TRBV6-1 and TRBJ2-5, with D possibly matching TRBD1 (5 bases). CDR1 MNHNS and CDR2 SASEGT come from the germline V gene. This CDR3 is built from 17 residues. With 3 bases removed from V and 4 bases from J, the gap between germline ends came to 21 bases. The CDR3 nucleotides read TGTGCCAGCAGTGAGAGATTCAAGGGGTCTGTAACAGAGACCCAGTACTTC. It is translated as CASSERFKGSVTETQYF.

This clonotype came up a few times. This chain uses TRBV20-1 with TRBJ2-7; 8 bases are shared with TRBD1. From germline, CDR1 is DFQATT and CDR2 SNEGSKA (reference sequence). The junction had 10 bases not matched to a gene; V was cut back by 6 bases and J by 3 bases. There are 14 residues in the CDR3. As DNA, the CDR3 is TGCAGTGCACCTGGACAGGGCGCTGGCTACGAGCAGTACTTC. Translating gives CSAPGQGAGYEQYF.

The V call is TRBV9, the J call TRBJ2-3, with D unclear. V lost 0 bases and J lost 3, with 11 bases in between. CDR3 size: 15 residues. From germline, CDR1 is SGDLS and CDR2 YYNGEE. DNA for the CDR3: TGTGCCAGCAGCGTAGCCTACCTAACGACAGATACGCAGTATTTT. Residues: CASSVAYLTTDTQYF.

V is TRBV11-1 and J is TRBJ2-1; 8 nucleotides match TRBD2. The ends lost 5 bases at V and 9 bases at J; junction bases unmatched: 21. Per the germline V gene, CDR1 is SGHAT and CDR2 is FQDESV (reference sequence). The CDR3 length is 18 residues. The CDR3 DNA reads TGTGCCAGCAGCCCCCACCCACTATCGTCGGGAGGGCCAGGTGAGCAGTTCTTC. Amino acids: CASSPHPLSSGGPGEQFF. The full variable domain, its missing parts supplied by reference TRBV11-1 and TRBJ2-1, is EAEVAQSPRYKITEKSQAVAFWCDPISGHATLYWYRQILGQGPELLVQFQDESVVDDSQLPKDRFSAERLKGVDSTLKIQPAELGDSAMYLCASSPHPLSSGGPGEQFFGPGTRLTVL.

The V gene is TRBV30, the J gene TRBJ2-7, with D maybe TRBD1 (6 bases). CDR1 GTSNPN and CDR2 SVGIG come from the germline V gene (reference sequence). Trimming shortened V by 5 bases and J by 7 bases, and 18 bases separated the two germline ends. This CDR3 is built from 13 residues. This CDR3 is CAWARTVIGEQYF. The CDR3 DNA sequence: TGTGCCTGGGCTAGGACAGTCATCGGGGAGCAGTACTTC. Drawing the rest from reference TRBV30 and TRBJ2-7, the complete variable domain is SQTIHQWPATLVQPVGSPLSLECTVEGTSNPNLYWYRQAAGRGLQLLFYSVGIGQISSEVPQNLSASRPQDRQFILSSKKLLLSDSGFYLCAWARTVIGEQYFGPGTRLTVT.

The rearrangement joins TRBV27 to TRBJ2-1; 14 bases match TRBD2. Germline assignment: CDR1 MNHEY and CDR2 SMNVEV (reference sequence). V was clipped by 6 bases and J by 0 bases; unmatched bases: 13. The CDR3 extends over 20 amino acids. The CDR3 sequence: CASSPRTSGGISSSYNEQFF. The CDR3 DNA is TGTGCCAGCAGCCCCCGGACTAGCGGGGGGATCAGCAGCTCCTACAATGAGCAGTTCTTC.

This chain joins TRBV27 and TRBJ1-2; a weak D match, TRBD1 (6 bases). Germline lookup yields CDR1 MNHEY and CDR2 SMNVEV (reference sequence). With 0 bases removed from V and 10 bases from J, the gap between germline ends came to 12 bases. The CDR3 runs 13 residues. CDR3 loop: CASSLSGAGTYTF. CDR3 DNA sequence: TGTGCCAGCAGTTTATCGGGGGCAGGTACCTACACCTTC.

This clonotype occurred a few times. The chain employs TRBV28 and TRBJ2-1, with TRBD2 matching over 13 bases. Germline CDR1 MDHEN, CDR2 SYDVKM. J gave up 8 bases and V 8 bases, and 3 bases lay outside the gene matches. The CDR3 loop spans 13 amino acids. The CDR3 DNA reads TGTGCCAGCGGGACTAGCGGGACCGATGAGCAGTTCTTC. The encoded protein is CASGTSGTDEQFF.

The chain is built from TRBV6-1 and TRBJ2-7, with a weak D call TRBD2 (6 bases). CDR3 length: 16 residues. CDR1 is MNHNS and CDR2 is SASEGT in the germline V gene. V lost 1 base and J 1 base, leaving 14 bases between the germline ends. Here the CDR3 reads CASSEVGGEQSYEQYF. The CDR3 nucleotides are TGTGCCAGCAGTGAAGTAGGAGGGGAGCAATCCTACGAGCAGTACTTC.

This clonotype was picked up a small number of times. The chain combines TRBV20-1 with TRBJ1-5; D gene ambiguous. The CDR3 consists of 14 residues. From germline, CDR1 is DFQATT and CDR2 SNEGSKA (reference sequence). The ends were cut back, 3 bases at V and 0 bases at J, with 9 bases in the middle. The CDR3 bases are TGCAGTGCTAGTTTCTTGGTTAGCAATCAGCCCCAGCATTTT. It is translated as CSASFLVSNQPQHF.

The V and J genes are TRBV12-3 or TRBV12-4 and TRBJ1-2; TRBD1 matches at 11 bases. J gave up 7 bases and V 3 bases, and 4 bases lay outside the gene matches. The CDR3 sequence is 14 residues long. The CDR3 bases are TGTGCCAGCAGTTTTGGACAGGGGGCGCCTGGCTACACCTTC. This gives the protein CASSFGQGAPGYTF.

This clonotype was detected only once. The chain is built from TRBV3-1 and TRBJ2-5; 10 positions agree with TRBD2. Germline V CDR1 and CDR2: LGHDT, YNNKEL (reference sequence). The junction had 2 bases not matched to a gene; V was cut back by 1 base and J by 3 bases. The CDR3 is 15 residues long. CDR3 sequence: CASSQVLAGKETQYF. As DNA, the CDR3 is TGTGCCAGCAGCCAAGTACTAGCGGGGAAAGAGACCCAGTACTTC.

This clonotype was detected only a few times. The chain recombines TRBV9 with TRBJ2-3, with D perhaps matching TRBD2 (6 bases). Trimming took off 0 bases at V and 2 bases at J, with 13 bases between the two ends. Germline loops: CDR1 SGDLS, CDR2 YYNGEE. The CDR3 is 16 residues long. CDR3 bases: TGTGCCAGCAGCGTAGCCGGCGGGGCCCTCACAGATACGCAGTATTTT. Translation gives CASSVAGGALTDTQYF.

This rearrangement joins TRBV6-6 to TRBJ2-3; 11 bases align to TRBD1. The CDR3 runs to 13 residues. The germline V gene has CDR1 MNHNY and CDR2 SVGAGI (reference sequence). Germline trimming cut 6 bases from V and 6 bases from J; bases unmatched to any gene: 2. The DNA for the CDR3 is TGTGCCAGCAGGGACAGGGGGCGGGATACGCAGTATTTT. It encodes CASRDRGRDTQYF.

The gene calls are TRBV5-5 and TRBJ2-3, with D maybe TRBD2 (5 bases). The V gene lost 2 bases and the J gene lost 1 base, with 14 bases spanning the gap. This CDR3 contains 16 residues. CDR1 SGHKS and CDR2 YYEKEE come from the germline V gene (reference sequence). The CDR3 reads CASSFRGGAGTDTQYF. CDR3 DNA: TGTGCCAGCAGCTTCCGGGGTGGCGCGGGCACAGATACGCAGTATTTT.

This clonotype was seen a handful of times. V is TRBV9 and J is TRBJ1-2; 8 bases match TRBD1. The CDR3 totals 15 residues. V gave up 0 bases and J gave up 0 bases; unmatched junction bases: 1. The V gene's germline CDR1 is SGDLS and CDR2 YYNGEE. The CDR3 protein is CASSVGGQANYGYTF. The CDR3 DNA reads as TGTGCCAGCAGCGTAGGGGGACAGGCTAACTATGGCTACACCTTC.

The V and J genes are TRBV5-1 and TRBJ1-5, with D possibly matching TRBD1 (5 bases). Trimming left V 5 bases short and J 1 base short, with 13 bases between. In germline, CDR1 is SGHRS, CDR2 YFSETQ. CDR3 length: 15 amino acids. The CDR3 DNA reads TGCGCCAGCAGTCCAGGGCCGGAAAGCAATCAGCCCCAGCATTTT. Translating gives CASSPGPESNQPQHF. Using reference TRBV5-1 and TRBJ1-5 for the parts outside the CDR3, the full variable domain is KAGVTQTPRYLIKTRGQQVTLSCSPISGHRSVSWYQQTPGQGLQFLFEYFSETQRNKGNFPGRFSGRQFSNSRSEMNVSTLELGDSALYLCASSPGPESNQPQHFGDGTRLSIL.

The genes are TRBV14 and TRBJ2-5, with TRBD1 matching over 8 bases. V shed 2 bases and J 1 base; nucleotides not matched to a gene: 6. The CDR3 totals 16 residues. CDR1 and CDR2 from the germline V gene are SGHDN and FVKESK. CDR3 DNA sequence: TGTGCCAGCAGCCAAACCGGGACAGGTCTCCAAGAGACCCAGTACTTC. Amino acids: CASSQTGTGLQETQYF.

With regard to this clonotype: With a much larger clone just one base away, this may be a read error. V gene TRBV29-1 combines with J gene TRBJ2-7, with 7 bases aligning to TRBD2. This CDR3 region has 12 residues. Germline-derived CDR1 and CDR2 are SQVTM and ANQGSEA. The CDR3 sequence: CSVLTSSYERYF. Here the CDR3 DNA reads TGCAGCGTCCTGACTAGCTCCTACGAGCGGTACTTC.

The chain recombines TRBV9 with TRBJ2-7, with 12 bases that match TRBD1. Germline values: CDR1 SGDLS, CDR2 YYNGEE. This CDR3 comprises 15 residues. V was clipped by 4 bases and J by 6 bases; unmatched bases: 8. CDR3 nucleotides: TGTGCCAGCAGCCGTCAGGGACAGGGGGCCTCCGAGCAGTACTTC. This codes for CASSRQGQGASEQYF.

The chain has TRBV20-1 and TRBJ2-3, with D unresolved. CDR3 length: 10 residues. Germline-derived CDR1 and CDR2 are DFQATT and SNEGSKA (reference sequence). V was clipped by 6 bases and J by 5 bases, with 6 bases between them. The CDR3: CSAGIDTQYF. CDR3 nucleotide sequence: TGCAGTGCGGGTATAGATACGCAGTATTTT.

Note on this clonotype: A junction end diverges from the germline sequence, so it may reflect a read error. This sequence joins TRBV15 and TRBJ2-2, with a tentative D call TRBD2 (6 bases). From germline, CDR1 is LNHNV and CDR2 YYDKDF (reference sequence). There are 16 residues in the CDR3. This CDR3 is CATSRDGGSNTGERFF. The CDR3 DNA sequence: TGTGCCACCAGCAGAGATGGGGGGTCGAACACCGGGGAGCGGTTTTTT.

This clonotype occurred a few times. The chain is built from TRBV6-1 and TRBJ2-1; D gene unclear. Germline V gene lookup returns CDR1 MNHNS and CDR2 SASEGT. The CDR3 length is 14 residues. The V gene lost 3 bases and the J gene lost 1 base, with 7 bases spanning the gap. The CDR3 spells CASSDYLSYNEQFF. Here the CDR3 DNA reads TGTGCCAGCAGTGACTATTTGTCCTACAATGAGCAGTTCTTC.

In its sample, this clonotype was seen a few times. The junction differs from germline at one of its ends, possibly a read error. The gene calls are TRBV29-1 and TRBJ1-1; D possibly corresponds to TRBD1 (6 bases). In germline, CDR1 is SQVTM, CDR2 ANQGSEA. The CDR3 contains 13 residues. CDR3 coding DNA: TGCAGCGCCGCCCGGGACATATGGACTGAGGCTTTCTTT. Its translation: CSAARDIWTEAFF.

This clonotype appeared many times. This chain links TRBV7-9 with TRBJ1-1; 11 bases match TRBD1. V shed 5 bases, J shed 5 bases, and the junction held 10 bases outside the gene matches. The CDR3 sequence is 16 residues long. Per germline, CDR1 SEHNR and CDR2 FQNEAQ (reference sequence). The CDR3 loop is CASSAGQGAGWTEAFF. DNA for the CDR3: TGTGCCAGCAGCGCAGGACAGGGGGCCGGCTGGACTGAAGCTTTCTTT.

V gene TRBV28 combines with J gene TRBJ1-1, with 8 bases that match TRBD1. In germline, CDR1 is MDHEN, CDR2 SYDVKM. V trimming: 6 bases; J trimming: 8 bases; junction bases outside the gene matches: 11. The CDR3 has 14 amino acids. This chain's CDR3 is CASRRTGKTFEAFF. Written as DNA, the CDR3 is TGTGCCAGCAGACGGACAGGGAAAACGTTCGAAGCTTTCTTT.